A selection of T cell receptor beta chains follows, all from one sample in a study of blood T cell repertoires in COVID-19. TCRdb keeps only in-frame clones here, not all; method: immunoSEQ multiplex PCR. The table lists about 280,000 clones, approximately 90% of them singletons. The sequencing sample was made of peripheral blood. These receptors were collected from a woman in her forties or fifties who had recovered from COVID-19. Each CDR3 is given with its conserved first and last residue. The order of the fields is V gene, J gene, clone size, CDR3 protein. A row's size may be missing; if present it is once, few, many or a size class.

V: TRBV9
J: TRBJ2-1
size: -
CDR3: CASSGTSGRAVQFF

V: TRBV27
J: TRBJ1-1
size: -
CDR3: CASSIAGVNTEAFF

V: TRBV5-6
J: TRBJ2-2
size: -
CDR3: CASSFFGVATGELFF

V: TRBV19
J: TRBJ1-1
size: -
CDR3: CASKTSQGSRYTEAFF

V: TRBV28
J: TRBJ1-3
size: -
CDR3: CASSTPFSGNTIYF

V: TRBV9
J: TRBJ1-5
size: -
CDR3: CASSSSGNSNQPQHF

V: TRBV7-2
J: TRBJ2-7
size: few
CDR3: CASSPGGSGYEQYF

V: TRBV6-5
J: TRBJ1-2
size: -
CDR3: CASSSGQGARGYTF

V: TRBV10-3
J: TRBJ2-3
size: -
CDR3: CAISPTSGGDTQYF

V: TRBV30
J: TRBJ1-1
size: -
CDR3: CAWSTGGNTEAFF

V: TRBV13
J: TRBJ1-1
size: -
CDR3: CASSQGGTEAFF

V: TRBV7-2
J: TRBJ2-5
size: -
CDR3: CASSSYHGETQYF

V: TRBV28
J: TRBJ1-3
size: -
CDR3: CASSFPGGSGNTIYF

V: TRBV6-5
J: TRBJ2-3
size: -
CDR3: CASRAGISTDTQYF

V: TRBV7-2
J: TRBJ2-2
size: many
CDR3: CASSILSGRATGELFF

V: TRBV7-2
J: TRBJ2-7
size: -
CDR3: CASSPGGVMDEQYF

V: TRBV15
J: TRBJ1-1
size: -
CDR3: CATSRDRGIYTEAFF

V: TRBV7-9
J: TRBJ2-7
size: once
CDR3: CASSSPDRGQYEQYF

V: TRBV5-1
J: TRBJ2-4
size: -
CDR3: CASSPVPNIQYF

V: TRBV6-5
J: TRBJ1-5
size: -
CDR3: CASSAGRRNQPQHF

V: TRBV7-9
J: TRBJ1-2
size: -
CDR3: CASKELANYGYTF

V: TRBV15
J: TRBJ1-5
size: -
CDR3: CATSRGVYPQHF

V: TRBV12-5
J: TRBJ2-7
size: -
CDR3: CASARTGGSYEQYF

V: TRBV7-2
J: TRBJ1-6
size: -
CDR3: CASSNSAEGSPLHF

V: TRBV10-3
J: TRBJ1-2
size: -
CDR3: CAISDPGRYGYTF

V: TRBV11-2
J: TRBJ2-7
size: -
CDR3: CASSLDYSEQYF

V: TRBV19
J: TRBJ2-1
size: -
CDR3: CASRETDTYNEQFF

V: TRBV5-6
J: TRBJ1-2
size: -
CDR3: CASSPPRTDYYGYTF

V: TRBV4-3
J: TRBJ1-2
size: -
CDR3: CASSFDRTDGYTF

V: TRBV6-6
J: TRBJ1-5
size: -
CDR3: CASSLGQALTRQPQHF

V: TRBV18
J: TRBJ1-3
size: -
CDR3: CASSVPGGTFGNTIYF

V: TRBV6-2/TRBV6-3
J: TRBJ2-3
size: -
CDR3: CASSFSGGTNTQYF

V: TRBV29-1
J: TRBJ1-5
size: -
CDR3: CSVAQGVTQPQHF

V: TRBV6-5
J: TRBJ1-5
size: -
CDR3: CASSFDSYSNQPQHF

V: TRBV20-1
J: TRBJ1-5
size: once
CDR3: CSASYRNQPQHF

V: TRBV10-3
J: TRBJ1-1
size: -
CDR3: CAIRQIMNTEAFF

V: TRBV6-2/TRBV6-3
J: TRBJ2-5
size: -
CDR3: CASSYYDSQETQYF

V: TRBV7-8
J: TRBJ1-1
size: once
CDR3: CASSLAFAVWGGTEAFF

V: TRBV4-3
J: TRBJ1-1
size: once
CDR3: CASSQDPAGRAFF

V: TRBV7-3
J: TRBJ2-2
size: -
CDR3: CASSSDRNTGELFF

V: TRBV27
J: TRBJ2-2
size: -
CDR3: CASSLGRSRELFF

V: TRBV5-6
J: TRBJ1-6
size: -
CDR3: CASSLMTGANNSPLHF

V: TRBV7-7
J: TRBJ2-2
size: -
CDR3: CASSPGLAGGTGELFF

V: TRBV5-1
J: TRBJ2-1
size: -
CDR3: CASSLSGGGIDEQFF

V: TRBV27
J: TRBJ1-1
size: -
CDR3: CASSLKTGYTEAFF

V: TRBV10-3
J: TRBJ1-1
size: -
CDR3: CAIRGQGGSEAFF

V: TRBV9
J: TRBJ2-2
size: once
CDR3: CASSAGQGPGELFF

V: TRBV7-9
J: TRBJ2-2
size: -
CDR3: CASSPWPNTGELFF